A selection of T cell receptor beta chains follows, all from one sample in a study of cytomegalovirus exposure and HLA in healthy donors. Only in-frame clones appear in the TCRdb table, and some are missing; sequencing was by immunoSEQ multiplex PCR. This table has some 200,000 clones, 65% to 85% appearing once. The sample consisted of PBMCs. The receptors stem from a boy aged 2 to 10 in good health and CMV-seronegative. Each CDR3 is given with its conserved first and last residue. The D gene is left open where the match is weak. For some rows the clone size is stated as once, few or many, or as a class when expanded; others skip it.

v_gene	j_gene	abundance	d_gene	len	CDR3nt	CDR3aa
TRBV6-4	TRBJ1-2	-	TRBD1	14	TGTGCCAGCAGTGACTTGGCAGGGGGTGAAGGCTACACCTTC	CASSDLAGGEGYTF
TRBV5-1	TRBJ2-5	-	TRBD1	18	TGCGCCAGCAGCTTGGATCTTGTGGGGCAGGGGGCGCGGGAGACCCAGTACTTC	CASSLDLVGQGARETQYF
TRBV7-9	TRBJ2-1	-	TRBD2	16	TGTGCCAGCAGCTCTCTAGCGGGAGTTGCATACAATGAGCAGTTCTTC	CASSSLAGVAYNEQFF
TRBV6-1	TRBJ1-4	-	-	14	TGTGCCAGCAGTCCGACCCGGGTGGCTGAAAAACTGTTTTTT	CASSPTRVAEKLFF
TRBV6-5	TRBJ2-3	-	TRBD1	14	TGTGCCAGCAGCCGGACAGGGGGGACAGATACGCAGTATTTT	CASSRTGGTDTQYF
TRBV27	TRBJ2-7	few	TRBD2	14	TGTGCCAGCAGTTTTAGCGGGAGCGGCGACGAGCAGTACTTC	CASSFSGSGDEQYF
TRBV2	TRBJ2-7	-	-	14	TGTGCCAGCAGTGAAGAACAGCCGGAGGAGAAGCAGTACTTC	CASSEEQPEEKQYF
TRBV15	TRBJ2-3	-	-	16	TGTGCCACCAGCAGCGGGGGACAGCAAAACACAGATACGCAGTATTTT	CATSSGGQQNTDTQYF
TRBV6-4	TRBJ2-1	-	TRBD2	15	TGTGCCAGCAGTCAGGGGGGACTAGCGGGAGTTGAGCAGTTCTTC	CASSQGGLAGVEQFF
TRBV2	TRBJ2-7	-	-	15	TGTGCCAGCAGCTCGGGGTCCCCCTCCTACTACGAGCAGTACTTC	CASSSGSPSYYEQYF
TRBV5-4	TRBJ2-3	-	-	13	TGTGCCAGCAGCGGGGACTCTCGGGATACGCAGTATTTT	CASSGDSRDTQYF
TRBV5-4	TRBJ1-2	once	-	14	TGTGCCAGCAGCTTAGAGCTTATGGCGGATGGCTACACCTTC	CASSLELMADGYTF
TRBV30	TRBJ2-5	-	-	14	TGTGCCTGGAGCGGCAGGGCCTCAGGGGAGACCCAGTACTTC	CAWSGRASGETQYF
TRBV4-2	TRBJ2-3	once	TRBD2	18	TGTGCCAGCAGCCAAGGGGCTAGCGGGGGCCGCTCCACAGATACGCAGTATTTT	CASSQGASGGRSTDTQYF
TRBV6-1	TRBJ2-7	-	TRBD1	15	TGTGCCAGCAGTGGGGACAGGGGGCACTCCTACGAGCAGTACTTC	CASSGDRGHSYEQYF
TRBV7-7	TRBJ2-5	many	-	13	TGTGCTAGCAGCTTAGCACAGGGTGAGACCCAGTACTTC	CASSLAQGETQYF
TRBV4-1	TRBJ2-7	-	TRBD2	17	TGCGCCAGCAGCCAAGATCCAGGCGGGGGTCCTATCTACGAGCAGTACTTC	CASSQDPGGGPIYEQYF
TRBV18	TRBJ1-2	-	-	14	TGTGCCAGCTCAGGGGCAGGGCCGGACTATGGCTACACCTTC	CASSGAGPDYGYTF
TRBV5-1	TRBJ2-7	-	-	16	TGCGCCAGCAGCTTGGTAGGGACTTCAATAGCCTACGAGCAGTACTTC	CASSLVGTSIAYEQYF
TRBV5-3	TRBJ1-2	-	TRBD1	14	TGTGCCAGAAGCCTGGGGGACAGGGGAATAGACTACACCTTC	CARSLGDRGIDYTF
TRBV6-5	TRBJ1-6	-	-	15	TGTGCCAGCAGTTACACTCGGGGGACGAATTCACCCCTCCACTTT	CASSYTRGTNSPLHF
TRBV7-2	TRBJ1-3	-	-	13	TGTGCCAGCAGCTTATCATTTGGAAACACCATATATTTT	CASSLSFGNTIYF
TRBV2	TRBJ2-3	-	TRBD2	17	TGTGCCAGCTATTTAGACATGGCGGGGGGGCGCACAGATACGCAGTATTTT	CASYLDMAGGRTDTQYF
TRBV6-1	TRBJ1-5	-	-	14	TGTGCCAGCAGCTCTCGGACAGGCAATCAGCCCCAGCATTTT	CASSSRTGNQPQHF
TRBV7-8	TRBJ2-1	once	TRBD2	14	TGTGCCAGCAGCCCCGGGACTACCTACAATGAGCAGTTCTTC	CASSPGTTYNEQFF
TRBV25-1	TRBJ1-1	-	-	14	TGTGCCAGCAGTGACCCAGGGTTGTGGACTGAAGCTTTCTTT	CASSDPGLWTEAFF
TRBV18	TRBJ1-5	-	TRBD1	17	TGTGCCAGCTCACCACGTGGAGAACAGGGGGCTGTCAGAGCCCAGCATTTT	CASSPRGEQGAVRAQHF
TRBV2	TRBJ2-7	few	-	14	TGTGCCAGCAGTAGGACAGCTATTACCTACGAGCAGTACTTC	CASSRTAITYEQYF
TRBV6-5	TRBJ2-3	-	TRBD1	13	TGTGCCAGCAGCCGACAGGGAGCGAATACGCAGTATTTT	CASSRQGANTQYF
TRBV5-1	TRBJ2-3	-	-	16	TGCGCCAGCAGCTTGGGGATGGGAGAAGTTATAGATACGCAGTATTTT	CASSLGMGEVIDTQYF
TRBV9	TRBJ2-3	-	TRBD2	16	TGTGCCAGCAGCGTAGTGGCGGGGGGCCGCACAGATACGCAGTATTTT	CASSVVAGGRTDTQYF
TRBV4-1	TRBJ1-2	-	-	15	TGCGCCAGCAGCCAAGGAAATTTTATAGGGGATGGCTACACCTTC	CASSQGNFIGDGYTF
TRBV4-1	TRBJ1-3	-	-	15	TGCGCCAGCAGCCAGATGCACAGCTCTGGAAACACCATATATTTT	CASSQMHSSGNTIYF
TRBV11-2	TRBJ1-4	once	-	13	TGTGCCAGCCAACAGGGAACGAGTGAAAAACTGTTTTTT	CASQQGTSEKLFF
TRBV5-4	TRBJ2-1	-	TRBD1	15	TGTGCCAGCAGACCGGACAGGGGAGGGTACAATGAGCAGTTCTTC	CASRPDRGGYNEQFF
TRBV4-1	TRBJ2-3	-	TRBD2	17	TGCGCCAGCAGCCAACTTAGGGCGGGGGGGGTACCAGATACGCAGTATTTT	CASSQLRAGGVPDTQYF
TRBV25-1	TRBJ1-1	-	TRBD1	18	TGTGCCAGCAGTCCAAGGGGGAGGACAGGGTGGTTGAACACTGAAGCTTTCTTT	CASSPRGRTGWLNTEAFF
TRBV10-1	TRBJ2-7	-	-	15	TGCGCCAGCAGTGGAACAGGGAAGGGAGCGAGCGAGCAGTACTTC	CASSGTGKGASEQYF
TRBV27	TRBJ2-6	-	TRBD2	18	TGTGCCAGCAGTTTGACTAGCGGGTCCGGCTCTGGGGCCAACGTCCTGACTTTC	CASSLTSGSGSGANVLTF
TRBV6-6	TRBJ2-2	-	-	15	TGTGCCAGCAGTTACCAGGTGACAAACACCGGGGAGCTGTTTTTT	CASSYQVTNTGELFF
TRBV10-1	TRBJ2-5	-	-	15	TGCGCCAGCAGTGAGTCGCCAGGGTCCGGGGAGACCCAGTACTTC	CASSESPGSGETQYF
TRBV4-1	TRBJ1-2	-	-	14	TGCGCCAGCAGCCATACAGGGTCCTCCGACGGCTACACCTTC	CASSHTGSSDGYTF
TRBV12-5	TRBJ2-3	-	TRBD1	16	TGTGCTAGTGGTTCGGGACAGGGGGCGAGCACAGATACGCAGTATTTT	CASGSGQGASTDTQYF
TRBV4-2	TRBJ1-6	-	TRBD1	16	TGTGCCAGCAGCCCCAACCCGGGACAGGGATACTCACCCCTCCACTTT	CASSPNPGQGYSPLHF
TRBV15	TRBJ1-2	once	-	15	TGTGCCACCAGCAGAGTCTCGGACAGAAACTATGGCTACACCTTC	CATSRVSDRNYGYTF
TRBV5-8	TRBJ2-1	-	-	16	TGTGCCAGCCGGGCGACACTAGGGAGCTCCTACAATGAGCAGTTCTTC	CASRATLGSSYNEQFF
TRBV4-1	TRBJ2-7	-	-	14	TGCGCCAGCAGCCCAGTTTGGCAAGTCTACGAGCAGTACTTC	CASSPVWQVYEQYF
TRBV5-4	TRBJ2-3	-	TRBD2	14	TGTGCCAGCAGCTTGGGCCGGGAGGTAGATACGCAGTATTTT	CASSLGREVDTQYF
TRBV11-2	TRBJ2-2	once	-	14	TGTGCCAGCAGCGCAGGTGGGCCTGGCGGGGAGCTGGTTTTT	CASSAGGPGGELVF
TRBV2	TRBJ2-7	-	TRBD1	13	TGTGCCAGAGGGACAGGGGTCCCGGGCGAGCAGTACTTC	CARGTGVPGEQYF
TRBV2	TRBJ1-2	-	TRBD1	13	TGTGCCAGCGGGCAGGGGGCTCCCTATGGCTACACCTTC	CASGQGAPYGYTF
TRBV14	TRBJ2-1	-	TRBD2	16	TGTGCCAGCAGCCAACACCTAGCGGGAGGAAGAAATGAGCAGTTCTTC	CASSQHLAGGRNEQFF
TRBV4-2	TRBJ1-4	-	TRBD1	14	TGTGCCAGCAGTGGGACAGGGTATCGGGAAAAACTGTTTTTT	CASSGTGYREKLFF
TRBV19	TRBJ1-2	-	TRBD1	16	TGTGCCAGTAGTATTCTCCGGGACAGCATTAACTATGGCTACACCTTC	CASSILRDSINYGYTF
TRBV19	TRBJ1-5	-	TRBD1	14	TGTGCCAGTAGTATGACAGGGGACAATCAGCCCCAGCATTTT	CASSMTGDNQPQHF
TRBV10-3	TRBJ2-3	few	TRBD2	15	TGTGCCATCAGTGACGGAGGGGAGGGTTGGAATACGCAGTATTTT	CAISDGGEGWNTQYF